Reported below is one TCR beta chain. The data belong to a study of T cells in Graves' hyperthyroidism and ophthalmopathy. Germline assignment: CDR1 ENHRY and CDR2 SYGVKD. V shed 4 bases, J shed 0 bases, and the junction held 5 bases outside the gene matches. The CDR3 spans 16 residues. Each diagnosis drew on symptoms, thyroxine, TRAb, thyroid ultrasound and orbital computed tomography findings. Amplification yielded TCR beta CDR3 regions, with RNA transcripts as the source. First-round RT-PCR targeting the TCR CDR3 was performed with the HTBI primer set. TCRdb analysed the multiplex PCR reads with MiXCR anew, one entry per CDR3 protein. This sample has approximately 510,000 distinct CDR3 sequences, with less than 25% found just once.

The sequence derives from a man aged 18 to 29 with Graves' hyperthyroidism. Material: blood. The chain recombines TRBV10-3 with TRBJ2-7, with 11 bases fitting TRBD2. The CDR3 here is CAISAPGTSGSYEQYF. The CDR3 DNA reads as TGTGCCATCAGTGCCCCCGGGACTAGCGGCTCCTACGAGCAGTACTTC.